Listed below are T cell receptor beta chains from one sample, sequenced in a study of T-cell reconstitution after alpha-beta-depleted transplantation in children. Via MiXCR, TCRdb re-called the PCR reads, giving one row per CDR3 protein. The table lists approximately 490,000 distinct CDR3 sequences, roughly a tenth of them singletons. The sequenced sample was PBMCs, obtained before TCRalphabeta/CD19-depleted stem cell transplant. The source is a child aged 2-15 years with inherited bone marrow failure, due to receive a stem cell transplant. Both conserved end residues are part of each CDR3. Fields, in order: J gene, D gene, clone size, CDR3 length, V gene, CDR3 protein, CDR3 DNA. A D gene is named only where the DNA matches it firmly. The size entry is marked missing in some rows and otherwise reads once, few, many or a size class.

TRBJ1-2 | TRBD1 | many | 13 | TRBV5-1 | CASSFTGGGGYTF | TGCGCCAGCAGCTTTACAGGGGGCGGTGGCTACACCTTC
TRBJ1-5 | NA | many | 15 | TRBV20-1 | CSARDRGGGNQPQHF | TGCAGTGCTAGAGACAGGGGTGGGGGCAATCAGCCCCAGCATTTT
TRBJ2-5 | NA | many | 15 | TRBV11-2 | CASSLGQALQETQYF | TGTGCCAGCAGCTTAGGTCAGGCTTTACAAGAGACCCAGTACTTC
TRBJ2-7 | NA | many | 16 | TRBV20-1 | CSGPLNAAVTCYEQYF | TGCAGTGGCCCCTTAAATGCGGCGGTAACTTGCTACGAGCAGTACTTC
TRBJ2-6 | NA | NA | 15 | TRBV12-3/TRBV12-4 | CASSFRGQVANVLTF | TGTGCCAGCAGTTTCCGGGGGCAAGTGGCCAACGTCCTGACTTTC
TRBJ2-7 | TRBD1 | NA | 17 | TRBV3-1 | CASSQVWIGQGGHEQYF | TGTGCCAGCAGCCAAGTGTGGATCGGACAGGGGGGCCACGAGCAGTACTTC
TRBJ2-2 | NA | many | 17 | TRBV5-1 | CASSLWPLTANTGELFF | TGCGCCAGCAGCTTGTGGCCTCTGACAGCGAACACCGGGGAGCTGTTTTTT
TRBJ2-7 | NA | many | 14 | TRBV15 | CATSREVVSYEQYF | TGTGCCACCAGCAGAGAGGTGGTTTCCTACGAGCAGTACTTC
TRBJ2-5 | NA | few | 11 | TRBV20-1 | CSATSYETQYF | TGCAGTGCCACTAGTTATGAGACCCAGTACTTC
TRBJ1-2 | NA | few | 13 | TRBV6-1 | CASSVRGLRTCTF | TGTGCCAGCAGTGTTCGCGGACTACGAACGTGCACCTTC
TRBJ1-2 | NA | NA | 12 | TRBV6-5 | CASPTLYYGYTF | TGTGCCAGCCCGACTCTTTACTATGGCTACACCTTC
TRBJ1-1 | NA | many | 13 | TRBV28 | CASTPRSGEEAFF | TGTGCCAGCACCCCAAGATCCGGGGAAGAAGCTTTCTTT
TRBJ2-5 | TRBD2 | many | 16 | TRBV12-3/TRBV12-4 | CASSLGASGYQETQYF | TGTGCCAGCAGTTTAGGGGCTAGCGGGTACCAAGAGACCCAGTACTTC
TRBJ2-7 | TRBD1 | NA | 15 | TRBV6-2/TRBV6-3 | CASSYGTGGAYEQYF | TGTGCCAGCAGTTATGGGACAGGGGGCGCCTACGAGCAGTACTTC
TRBJ2-1 | NA | few | 17 | TRBV3-1 | CASSQNPGHNFHNEQFF | TGTGCCAGCAGCCAAAATCCCGGCCATAATTTCCACAATGAGCAGTTCTTC
TRBJ2-7 | NA | many | 14 | TRBV5-6 | CASSLYGSIDEQYF | TGTGCCAGCAGCTTGTACGGGAGTATCGACGAGCAGTACTTC